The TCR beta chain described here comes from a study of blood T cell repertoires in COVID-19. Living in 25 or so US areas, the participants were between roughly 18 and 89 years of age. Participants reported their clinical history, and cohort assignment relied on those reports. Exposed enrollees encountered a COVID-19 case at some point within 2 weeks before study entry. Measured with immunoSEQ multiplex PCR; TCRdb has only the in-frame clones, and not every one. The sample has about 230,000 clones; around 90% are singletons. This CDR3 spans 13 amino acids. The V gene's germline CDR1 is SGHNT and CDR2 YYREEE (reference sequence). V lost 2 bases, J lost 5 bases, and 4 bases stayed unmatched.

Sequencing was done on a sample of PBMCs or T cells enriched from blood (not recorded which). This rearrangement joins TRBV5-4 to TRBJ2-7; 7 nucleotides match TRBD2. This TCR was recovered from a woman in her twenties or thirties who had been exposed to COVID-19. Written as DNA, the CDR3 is TGTGCCAGCAGCTTAGGGACTATTGACGAGCAGTACTTC. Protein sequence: CASSLGTIDEQYF. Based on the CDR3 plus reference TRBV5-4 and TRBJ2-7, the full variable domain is ETGVTQSPTHLIKTRGQQVTLRCSSQSGHNTVSWYQQALGQGPQFIFQYYREEENGRGNFPPRFSGLQFPNYSSELNVNALELDDSALYLCASSLGTIDEQYFGPGTRLTVT.